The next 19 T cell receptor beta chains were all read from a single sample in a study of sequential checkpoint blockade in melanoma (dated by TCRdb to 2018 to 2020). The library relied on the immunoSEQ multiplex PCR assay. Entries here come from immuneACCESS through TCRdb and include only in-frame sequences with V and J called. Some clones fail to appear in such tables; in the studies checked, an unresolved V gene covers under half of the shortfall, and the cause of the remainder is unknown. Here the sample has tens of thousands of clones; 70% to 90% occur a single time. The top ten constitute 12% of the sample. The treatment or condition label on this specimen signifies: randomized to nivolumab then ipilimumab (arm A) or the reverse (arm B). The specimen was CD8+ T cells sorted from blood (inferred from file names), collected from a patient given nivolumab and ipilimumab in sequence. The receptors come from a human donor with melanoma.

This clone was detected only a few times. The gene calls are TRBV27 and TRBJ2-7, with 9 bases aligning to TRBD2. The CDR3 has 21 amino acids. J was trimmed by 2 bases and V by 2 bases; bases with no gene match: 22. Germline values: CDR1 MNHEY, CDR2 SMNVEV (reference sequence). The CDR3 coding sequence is TGTGCCAGCAGTTTAACCGGAGGGGGGGGGCGGGAGGGCGTCTTTACCTACGAGCAGTACTTC. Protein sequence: CASSLTGGGGREGVFTYEQYF.

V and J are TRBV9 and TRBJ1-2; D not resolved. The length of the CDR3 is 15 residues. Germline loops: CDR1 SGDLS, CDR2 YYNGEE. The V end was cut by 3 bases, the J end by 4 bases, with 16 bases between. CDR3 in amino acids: CASSAKPRVSYGYTF. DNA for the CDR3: TGTGCCAGCAGCGCCAAGCCGAGGGTTAGCTATGGCTACACCTTC.

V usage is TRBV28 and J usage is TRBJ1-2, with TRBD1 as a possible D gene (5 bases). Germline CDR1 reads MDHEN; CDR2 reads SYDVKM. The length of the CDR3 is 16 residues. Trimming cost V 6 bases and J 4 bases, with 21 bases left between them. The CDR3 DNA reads TGTGCCAGCAGCTATCCACCGAGACAGAGATTCTATGGCTACACCTTC. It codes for CASSYPPRQRFYGYTF.

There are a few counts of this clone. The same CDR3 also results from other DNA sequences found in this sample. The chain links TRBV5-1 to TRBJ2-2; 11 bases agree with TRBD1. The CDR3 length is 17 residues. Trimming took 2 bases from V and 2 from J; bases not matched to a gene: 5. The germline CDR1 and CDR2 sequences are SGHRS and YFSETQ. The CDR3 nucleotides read TGCGCCAGCAGCTTAAAGAGGACAGGGGGCAACACCGGGGAGCTGTTTTTT. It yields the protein CASSLKRTGGNTGELFF.

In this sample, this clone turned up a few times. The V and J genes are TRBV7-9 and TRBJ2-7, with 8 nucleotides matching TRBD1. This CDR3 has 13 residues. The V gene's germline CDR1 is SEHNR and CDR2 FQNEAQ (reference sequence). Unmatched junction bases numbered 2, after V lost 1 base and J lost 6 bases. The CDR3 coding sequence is TGTGCCAGCAGCTTAGACAGGGGGAGCGAGCAGTACGTC. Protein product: CASSLDRGSEQYV.

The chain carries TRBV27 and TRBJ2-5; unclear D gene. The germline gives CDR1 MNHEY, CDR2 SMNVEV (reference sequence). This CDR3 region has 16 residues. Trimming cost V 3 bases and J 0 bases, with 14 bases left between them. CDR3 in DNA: TGTGCCAGCAGTTTCTTCCCTGGCACCAACCAAGAGACCCAGTACTTC. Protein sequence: CASSFFPGTNQETQYF.

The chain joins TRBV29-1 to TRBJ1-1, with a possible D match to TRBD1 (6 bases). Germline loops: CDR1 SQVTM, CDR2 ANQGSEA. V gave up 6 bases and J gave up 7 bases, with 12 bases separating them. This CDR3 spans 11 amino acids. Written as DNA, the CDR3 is TGCAGCGTCTTTGGACAGAATGAAGCTTTCTTT. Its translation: CSVFGQNEAFF.

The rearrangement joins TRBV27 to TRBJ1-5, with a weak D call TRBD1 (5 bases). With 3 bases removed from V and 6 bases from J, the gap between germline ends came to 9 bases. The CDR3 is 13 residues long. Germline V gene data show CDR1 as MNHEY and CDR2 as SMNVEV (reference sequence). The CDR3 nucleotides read TGTGCCAGCAGTTTGGGGCGGTTTCAGCCCCAGCATTTT. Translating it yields CASSLGRFQPQHF.

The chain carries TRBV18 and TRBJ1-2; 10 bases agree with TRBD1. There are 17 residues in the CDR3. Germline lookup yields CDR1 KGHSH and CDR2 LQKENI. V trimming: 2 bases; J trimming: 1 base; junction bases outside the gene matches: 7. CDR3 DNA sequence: TGTGCCAGCTCACCAGAGGGACAGGGGATTTTTAACTATGGCTACACCTTC. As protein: CASSPEGQGIFNYGYTF.

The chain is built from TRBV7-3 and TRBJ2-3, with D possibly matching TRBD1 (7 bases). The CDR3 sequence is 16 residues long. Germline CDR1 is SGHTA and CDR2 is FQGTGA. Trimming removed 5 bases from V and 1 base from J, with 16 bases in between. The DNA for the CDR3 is TGTGCCAGCAGCCCTACAGGGGAGGACCGCACAGATACGCAGTATTTT. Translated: CASSPTGEDRTDTQYF.

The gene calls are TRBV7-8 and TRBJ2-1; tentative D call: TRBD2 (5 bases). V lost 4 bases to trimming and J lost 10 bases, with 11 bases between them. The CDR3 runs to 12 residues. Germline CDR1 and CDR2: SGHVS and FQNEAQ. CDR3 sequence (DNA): TGTGCCAGCAGCTCGCTAGCACGGGAGCAGTTCTTC. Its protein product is CASSSLAREQFF.

The DNA of the CDR3 is TGTGCCAGCAGCCACGACAGGGTTGAAGCTTTCTTT. It encodes CASSHDRVEAFF. V and J are TRBV6-5 and TRBJ1-1, with 7 bases identical to TRBD1. V shed 6 bases and J 7 bases; nucleotides not matched to a gene: 5. CDR1 is MNHEY and CDR2 is SVGAGI in the germline V gene. This CDR3 contains 12 residues.

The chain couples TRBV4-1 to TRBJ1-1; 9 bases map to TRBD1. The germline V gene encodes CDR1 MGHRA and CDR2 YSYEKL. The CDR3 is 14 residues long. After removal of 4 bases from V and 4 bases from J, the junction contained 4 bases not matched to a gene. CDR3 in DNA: TGCGCCAGCAGCCCTAGGACAGGGGCCACTGAAGCTTTCTTT. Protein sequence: CASSPRTGATEAFF.

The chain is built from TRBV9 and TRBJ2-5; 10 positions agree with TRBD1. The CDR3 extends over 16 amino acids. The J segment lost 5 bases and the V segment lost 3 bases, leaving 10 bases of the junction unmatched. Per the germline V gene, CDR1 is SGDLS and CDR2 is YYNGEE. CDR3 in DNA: TGTGCCAGCAGCGGGACAGGGGGTTCCGGTATGGAGACCCAGTACTTC. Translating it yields CASSGTGGSGMETQYF.

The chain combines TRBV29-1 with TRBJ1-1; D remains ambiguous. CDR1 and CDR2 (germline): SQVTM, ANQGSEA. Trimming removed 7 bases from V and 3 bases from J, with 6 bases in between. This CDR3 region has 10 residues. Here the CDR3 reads CSGEYTEAFF. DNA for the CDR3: TGCAGCGGGGAGTACACTGAAGCTTTCTTT.

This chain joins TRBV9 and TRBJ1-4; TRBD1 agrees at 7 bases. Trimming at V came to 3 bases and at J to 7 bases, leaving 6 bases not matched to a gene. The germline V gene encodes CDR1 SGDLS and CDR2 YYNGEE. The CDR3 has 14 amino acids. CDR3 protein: CASSDLQGSEKLFF. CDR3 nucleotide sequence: TGTGCCAGCAGCGACTTACAGGGGAGTGAAAAACTGTTTTTT.

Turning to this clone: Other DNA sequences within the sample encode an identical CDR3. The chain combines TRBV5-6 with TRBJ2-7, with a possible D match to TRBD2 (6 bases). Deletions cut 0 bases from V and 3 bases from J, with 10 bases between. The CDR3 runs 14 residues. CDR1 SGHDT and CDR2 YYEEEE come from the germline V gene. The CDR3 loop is CASSLGGDFYEQYF. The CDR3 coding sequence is TGTGCCAGCAGCTTGGGGGGGGATTTCTACGAGCAGTACTTC.

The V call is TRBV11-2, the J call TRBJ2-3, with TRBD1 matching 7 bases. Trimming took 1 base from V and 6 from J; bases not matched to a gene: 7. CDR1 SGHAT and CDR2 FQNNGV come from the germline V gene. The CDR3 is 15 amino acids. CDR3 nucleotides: TGTGCCAGCAGCTTAGTGGCCAGGGGGTCGGATACGCAGTATTTT. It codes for CASSLVARGSDTQYF.

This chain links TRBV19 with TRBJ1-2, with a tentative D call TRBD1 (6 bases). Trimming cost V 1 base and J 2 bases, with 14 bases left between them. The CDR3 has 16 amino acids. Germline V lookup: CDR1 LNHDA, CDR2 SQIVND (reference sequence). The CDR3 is CASSIVLTGPNYGYTF. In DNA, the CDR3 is TGTGCCAGTAGTATAGTCCTTACAGGGCCCAACTATGGCTACACCTTC.